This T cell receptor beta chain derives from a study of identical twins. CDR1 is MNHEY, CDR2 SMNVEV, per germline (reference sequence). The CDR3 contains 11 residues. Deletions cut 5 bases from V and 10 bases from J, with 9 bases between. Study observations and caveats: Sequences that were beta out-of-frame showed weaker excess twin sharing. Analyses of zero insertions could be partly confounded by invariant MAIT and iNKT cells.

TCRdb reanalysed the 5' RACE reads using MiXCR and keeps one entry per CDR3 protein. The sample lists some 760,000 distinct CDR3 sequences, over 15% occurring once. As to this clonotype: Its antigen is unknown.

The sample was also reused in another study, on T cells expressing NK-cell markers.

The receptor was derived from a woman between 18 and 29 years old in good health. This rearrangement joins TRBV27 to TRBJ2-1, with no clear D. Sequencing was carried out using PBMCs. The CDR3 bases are TGTGCCAGCAGTATCCTGGGGGAGCAGTTCTTC. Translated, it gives CASSILGEQFF.